One and the same sample provided the 21 T cell receptor beta chains below, sequenced in a study of memory B cells and T cells in multiple sclerosis. No cognate antigen is known for these TCRs. Separate sequencing covered autoproliferating (CFSE-dim) and non-proliferating (CFSE-high) T cells from stimulus-free culture. Pooled replicate wells came from about 50 million CFSE-labeled PBMCs cultured less than 8 days without stimulus. Only in-frame clones appear in the TCRdb table, and some are missing; sequencing was by immunoSEQ multiplex PCR. Of 46,000 or so clones listed, over 70% were seen once; the top ten hold roughly 1.1%. The sequenced material came from PBMCs from blood kept in culture. Receptors originate from a human donor with multiple sclerosis.

The chain employs TRBV29-1 and TRBJ1-1; D remains ambiguous. The CDR3 is 11 residues long. Germline V gene sequence: CDR1 SQVTM, CDR2 ANQGSEA. V was shortened by 1 base and J by 4 bases, with 4 bases between the two germline ends. DNA for the CDR3: TGCAGCGTTGAAGCCCCCACTGAAGCTTTCTTT. This sequence encodes CSVEAPTEAFF.

This clone was counted only a few times. The V and J genes are TRBV5-1 and TRBJ1-2; D not resolved. V shed 0 bases and J shed 5 bases, with 14 bases lying between them. Per the germline V gene, CDR1 is SGHRS and CDR2 is YFSETQ. The CDR3 contains 15 residues. The CDR3 protein is CASSLETGRSYGYTF. For the CDR3, the DNA is TGCGCCAGCAGCTTGGAAACCGGGAGATCATATGGCTACACCTTC.

V usage is TRBV18 and J usage is TRBJ2-6; 10 positions match TRBD2. The CDR3 has 19 amino acids. Germline CDR1 is KGHSH and CDR2 is LQKENI. The V and J ends lost 2 bases and 2 bases, in that order; junction bases with no gene match: 9. The CDR3 coding sequence is TGTGCCAGCTCACCATTCTTACAAGCGGGGGGGCCTGGGGCCAACGTCCTGACTTTC. Translating gives CASSPFLQAGGPGANVLTF. Variable domain in full (rest from reference TRBV18 and TRBJ2-6): NAGVMQNPRHLVRRRGQEARLRCSPMKGHSHVYWYRQLPEEGLKFMVYLQKENIIDESGMPKERFSAEFPKEGPSILRIQQVVRGDSAAYFCASSPFLQAGGPGANVLTFGAGSRLTVL.

This chain links TRBV5-6 with TRBJ2-2; no firm D call. Germline lookup yields CDR1 SGHDT and CDR2 YYEEEE. V shed 6 bases and J shed 1 base, with 13 bases lying between them. The CDR3 has 15 amino acids. The CDR3 DNA is TGTGCCAGCATCCTTTACGTCCTGAACACCGGGGAGCTGTTTTTT. Its protein is CASILYVLNTGELFF.

This chain links TRBV10-3 with TRBJ1-1; D is unresolved. CDR1 ENHRY and CDR2 SYGVKD come from the germline V gene. There are 14 residues in the CDR3. Trimming left V 6 bases short and J 5 bases short, with 16 bases between. The CDR3 loop is CAISEVPERTEAFF. The CDR3 region has the DNA TGTGCCATCAGCGAAGTCCCTGAGAGGACTGAAGCTTTCTTT.

V is TRBV30 and J is TRBJ1-5; D is undetermined. Trimming left V 0 bases short and J 3 bases short, with 9 bases between. From germline, CDR1 is GTSNPN and CDR2 SVGIG (reference sequence). The CDR3 has 14 residues. CDR3 region: CAWSVPGTNQPQHF. CDR3 coding DNA: TGTGCCTGGAGTGTACCAGGCACCAATCAGCCCCAGCATTTT.

The rearrangement joins TRBV2 to TRBJ1-5; D gene ambiguous. The ends were cut back, 4 bases at V and 4 bases at J, with 11 bases in the middle. The V gene's germline CDR1 is SNHLY and CDR2 FYNNEI. There are 14 residues in the CDR3. The CDR3 spells CASSGQTENQPQHF. The CDR3 DNA reads TGTGCCAGCAGTGGGCAGACTGAAAATCAGCCCCAGCATTTT.

This clone was observed a single time. The chain couples TRBV4-2 to TRBJ1-4, with 7 bases lining up with TRBD1. The junction had 2 bases not matched to a gene; V was cut back by 3 bases and J by 7 bases. This CDR3 spans 13 amino acids. CDR1 and CDR2 (germline): LGHNA, YNFKEQ. CDR3 coding DNA: TGTGCCAGCAGCCAGACAGGGTCTGAAAAACTGTTTTTT. It encodes CASSQTGSEKLFF.

The chain employs TRBV5-1 and TRBJ2-1; 8 nucleotides align to TRBD2. The CDR3 covers 13 residues. V dropped 4 bases and J dropped 7; count of bases not matched to a gene: 4. Germline CDR1 SGHRS, CDR2 YFSETQ. The CDR3 protein is CASSLGLGNEQFF. The CDR3 nucleotides are TGCGCCAGCAGCCTGGGACTAGGGAATGAGCAGTTCTTC.

This rearrangement joins TRBV7-9 to TRBJ2-1; TRBD1 matches 9 bases. Germline lookup yields CDR1 SEHNR and CDR2 FQNEAQ (reference sequence). This CDR3 spans 14 amino acids. V gave up 7 bases and J gave up 6 bases; unmatched junction bases: 7. The CDR3 loop is CASTGDRASNEQFF. The DNA of the CDR3 is TGTGCCAGCACCGGGGACAGGGCTTCCAATGAGCAGTTCTTC.

V and J are TRBV6-5 and TRBJ1-2; unclear D gene. The V end was cut by 5 bases, the J end by 8 bases, with 21 bases between. This CDR3 has 15 residues. Germline V gene data show CDR1 as MNHEY and CDR2 as SVGAGI. The CDR3 nucleotides read TGTGCCAGCAGTGTCCAATCCCAAAAGGTTCTGGGCTACACCTTC. Translation gives CASSVQSQKVLGYTF.

The chain combines TRBV27 with TRBJ2-7; 11 positions match TRBD2. Germline V lookup: CDR1 MNHEY, CDR2 SMNVEV (reference sequence). Germline trimming cut 7 bases from V and 0 bases from J; bases unmatched to any gene: 14. The CDR3 is 18 amino acids. The CDR3 DNA reads as TGTGCCAGCAACGCCGGTAGACTAGCGGGGAAACTCTCCTACGAGCAGTACTTC. Encoded protein: CASNAGRLAGKLSYEQYF.

V and J are TRBV6-7 and TRBJ2-6, with D perhaps TRBD2 (6 bases). TRBV6-7 is given ORF status, its function remaining uncertain. The CDR3 spans 16 residues. Trimming shortened V by 0 bases and J by 4 bases, and 10 bases separated the two germline ends. The CDR3 here is CASSYSGGPGANVLTF. The CDR3 DNA reads TGTGCCAGCAGTTACTCAGGAGGGCCCGGGGCCAACGTCCTGACTTTC.

The chain has TRBV2 and TRBJ2-7; D remains ambiguous. Trimming shortened V by 11 bases and J by 2 bases, and 22 bases separated the two germline ends. This CDR3 has 15 amino acids. Germline lookup yields CDR1 SNHLY and CDR2 FYNNEI. The CDR3 spells CAGKDVVSSPYEQYF. DNA for the CDR3: TGTGCCGGAAAGGACGTTGTTTCCTCCCCCTACGAGCAGTACTTC.

The chain uses TRBV18 and TRBJ1-1; the match to TRBD1 covers 9 bases. Germline-derived CDR1 and CDR2 are KGHSH and LQKENI. The CDR3 has 16 amino acids. Trimming removed 0 bases from V and 4 bases from J; junction bases left unmatched: 6. CDR3 amino acids: CASSPPLQGAGTEAFF. As DNA, the CDR3 is TGTGCCAGCTCACCACCCTTACAGGGGGCAGGCACTGAAGCTTTCTTT. Based on the CDR3 plus reference TRBV18 and TRBJ1-1, the full variable domain is NAGVMQNPRHLVRRRGQEARLRCSPMKGHSHVYWYRQLPEEGLKFMVYLQKENIIDESGMPKERFSAEFPKEGPSILRIQQVVRGDSAAYFCASSPPLQGAGTEAFFGQGTRLTVV.

The chain uses TRBV2 and TRBJ1-6; D is unresolved. Trimming shortened V by 3 bases and J by 9 bases, and 6 bases separated the two germline ends. Germline V gene lookup returns CDR1 SNHLY and CDR2 FYNNEI. This CDR3 has 12 amino acids. CDR3 loop: CASSDWGSPLHF. The CDR3 DNA sequence: TGTGCCAGCAGTGACTGGGGTTCACCCCTCCACTTT.

This clone was counted between two and nine times. This CDR3 reads CASSFERRYGYTF. The CDR3 DNA follows: TGTGCCAGTAGCTTTGAGAGGCGCTATGGCTACACCTTC. The chain combines TRBV19 with TRBJ1-2; D gene ambiguous. Trimming left V 6 bases short and J 4 bases short, with 12 bases between. Germline CDR1 is LNHDA and CDR2 is SQIVND (reference sequence). The CDR3 totals 13 residues.

This clone came up a few times. This sequence joins TRBV14 and TRBJ2-2; maybe TRBD1 (6 bases). This CDR3 contains 14 residues. Germline loops: CDR1 SGHDN, CDR2 FVKESK. V lost 0 bases to trimming and J lost 7 bases, with 9 bases between them. The CDR3 protein is CASSQDSTGGELFF. CDR3 coding DNA: TGTGCCAGCAGCCAAGATTCGACAGGCGGGGAGCTGTTTTTT. The full variable domain, with the rest looked up from reference TRBV14 and TRBJ2-2, is EAGVTQFPSHSVIEKGQTVTLRCDPISGHDNLYWYRRVMGKEIKFLLHFVKESKQDESGMPNNRFLAERTGGTYSTLKVQPAELEDSGVYFCASSQDSTGGELFFGEGSRLTVL.

This clone was seen once. The gene calls are TRBV28 and TRBJ1-4; a weak D match, TRBD1 (6 bases). With 3 bases removed from V and 8 bases from J, the gap between germline ends came to 28 bases. The CDR3 extends over 19 amino acids. Germline CDR1 reads MDHEN; CDR2 reads SYDVKM. CDR3 loop: CASSFLLQKTGYLVEKLFF. CDR3 nucleotide sequence: TGTGCCAGCAGTTTCCTCCTACAAAAGACAGGCTACCTGGTGGAAAAACTGTTTTTT.

The chain is built from TRBV6-1 and TRBJ2-5; perhaps TRBD2 as D (7 bases). The assigned J gene may be wrong: the sequence end matches TRBJ2-7 better. Per the germline V gene, CDR1 is MNHNS and CDR2 is SASEGT. The CDR3 runs to 14 residues. The CDR3 reads CASSWNGGADEQYF. The CDR3 DNA reads TGTGCCAGCAGTTGGAATGGGGGGGCCGACGAGCAGTACTTC.

The J gene is TRBJ2-1, the V gene TRBV6-5, with 10 bases lining up with TRBD2. CDR3 length: 14 amino acids. From germline, CDR1 is MNHEY and CDR2 SVGAGI. V gave up 9 bases and J gave up 3 bases; unmatched junction bases: 5. The CDR3 spells CASKTSGVYNEQFF. DNA of the CDR3: TGTGCCAGTAAAACTAGCGGGGTCTACAATGAGCAGTTCTTC.